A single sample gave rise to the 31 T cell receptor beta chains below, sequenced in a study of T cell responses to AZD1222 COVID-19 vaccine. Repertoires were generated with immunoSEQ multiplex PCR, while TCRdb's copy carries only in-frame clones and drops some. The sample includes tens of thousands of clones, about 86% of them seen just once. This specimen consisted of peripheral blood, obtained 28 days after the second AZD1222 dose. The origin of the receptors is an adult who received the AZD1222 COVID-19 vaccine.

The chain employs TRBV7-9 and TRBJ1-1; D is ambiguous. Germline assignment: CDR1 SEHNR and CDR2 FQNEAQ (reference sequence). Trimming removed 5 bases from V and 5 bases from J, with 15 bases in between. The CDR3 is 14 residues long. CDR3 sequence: CASSPHIVGTEAFF. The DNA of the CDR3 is TGTGCCAGCAGCCCCCATATTGTGGGGACTGAAGCTTTCTTT.

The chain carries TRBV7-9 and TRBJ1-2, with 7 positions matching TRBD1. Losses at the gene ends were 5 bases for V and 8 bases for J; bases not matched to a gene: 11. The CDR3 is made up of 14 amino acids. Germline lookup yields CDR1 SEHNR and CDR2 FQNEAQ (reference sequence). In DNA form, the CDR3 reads TGTGCCAGCAGCCCGGGACAGATGGATTGGGGCTACACCTTC. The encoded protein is CASSPGQMDWGYTF. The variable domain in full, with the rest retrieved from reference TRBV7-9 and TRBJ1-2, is DTGVSQNPRHKITKRGQNVTFRCDPISEHNRLYWYRQTLGQGPEFLTYFQNEAQLEKSRLLSDRFSAERPKGSFSTLEIQRTEQGDSAMYLCASSPGQMDWGYTFGSGTRLTVV.

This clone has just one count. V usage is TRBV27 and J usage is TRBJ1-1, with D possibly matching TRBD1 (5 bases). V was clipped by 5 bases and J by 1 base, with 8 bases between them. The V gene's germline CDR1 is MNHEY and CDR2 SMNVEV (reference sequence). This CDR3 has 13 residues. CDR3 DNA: TGTGCCAGCAGTCGGACATCGAACACTGAAGCTTTCTTT. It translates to CASSRTSNTEAFF.

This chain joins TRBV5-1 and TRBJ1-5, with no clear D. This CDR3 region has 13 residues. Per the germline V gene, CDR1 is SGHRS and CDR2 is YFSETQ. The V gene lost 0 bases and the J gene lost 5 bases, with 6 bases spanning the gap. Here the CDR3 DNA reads TGCGCCAGCAGCTTGGCGAAGGATCAGCCCCAGCATTTT. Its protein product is CASSLAKDQPQHF.

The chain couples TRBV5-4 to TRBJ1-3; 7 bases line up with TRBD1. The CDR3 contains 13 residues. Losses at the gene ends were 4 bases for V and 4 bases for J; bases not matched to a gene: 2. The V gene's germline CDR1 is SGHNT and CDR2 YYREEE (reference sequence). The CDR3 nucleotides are TGTGCCAGCAGCCGACAGGGAGGAAACACCATATATTTT. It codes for CASSRQGGNTIYF.

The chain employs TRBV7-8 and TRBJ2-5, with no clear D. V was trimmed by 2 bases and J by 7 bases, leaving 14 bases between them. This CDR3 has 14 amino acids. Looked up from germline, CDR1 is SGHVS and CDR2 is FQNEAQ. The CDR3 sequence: CASSLRFREWTQYF. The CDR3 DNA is TGTGCCAGCAGCTTACGGTTCCGCGAGTGGACCCAGTACTTC.

The CDR3: CASSPNYEQYF. For the CDR3, the DNA is TGTGCCAGCAGTCCGAACTACGAGCAGTACTTC. This chain uses TRBV28 with TRBJ2-7; D gene uncertain. CDR3 length: 11 amino acids. Germline loops: CDR1 MDHEN, CDR2 SYDVKM. The V gene lost 5 bases and the J gene lost 3 bases, with 5 bases spanning the gap.

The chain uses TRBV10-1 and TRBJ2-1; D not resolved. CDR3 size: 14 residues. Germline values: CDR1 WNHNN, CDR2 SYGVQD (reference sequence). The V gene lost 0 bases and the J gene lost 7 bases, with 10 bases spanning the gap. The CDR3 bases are TGCGCCAGCAGTGAGTCTACGACCCGAAATGAGCAGTTCTTC. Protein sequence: CASSESTTRNEQFF.

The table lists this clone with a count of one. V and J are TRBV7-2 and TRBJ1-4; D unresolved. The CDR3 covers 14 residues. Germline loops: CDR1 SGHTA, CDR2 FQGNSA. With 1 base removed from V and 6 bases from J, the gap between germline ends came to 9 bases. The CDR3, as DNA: TGTGCCAGCAGCTTAGACCCCGATTATGAAAAACTGTTTTTT. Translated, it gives CASSLDPDYEKLFF.

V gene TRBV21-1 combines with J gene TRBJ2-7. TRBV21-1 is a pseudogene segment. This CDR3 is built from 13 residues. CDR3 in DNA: TGTGCCAGCAGCAAACAACCGCCCTACGAGCAGTACTTC. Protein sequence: CASSKQPPYEQYF.

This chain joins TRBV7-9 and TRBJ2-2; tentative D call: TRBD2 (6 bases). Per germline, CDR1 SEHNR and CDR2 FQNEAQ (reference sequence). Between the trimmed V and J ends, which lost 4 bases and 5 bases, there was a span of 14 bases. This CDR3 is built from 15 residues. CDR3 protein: CASSWAAAGTGELFF. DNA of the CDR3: TGTGCCAGCAGCTGGGCGGCTGCGGGGACCGGGGAGCTGTTTTTT.

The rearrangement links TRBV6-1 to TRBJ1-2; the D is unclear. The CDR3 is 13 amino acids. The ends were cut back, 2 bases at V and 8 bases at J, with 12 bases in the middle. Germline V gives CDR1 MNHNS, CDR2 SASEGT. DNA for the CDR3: TGTGCCAGCAGTGAATCGGTCCGGGTAGGCTACACCTTC. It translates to CASSESVRVGYTF.

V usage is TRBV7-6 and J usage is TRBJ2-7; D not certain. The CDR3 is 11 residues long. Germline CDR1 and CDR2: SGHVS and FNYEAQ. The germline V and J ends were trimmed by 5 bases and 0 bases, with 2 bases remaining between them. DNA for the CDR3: TGTGCCAGCAGCCCCTCCTACGAGCAGTACTTC. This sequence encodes CASSPSYEQYF.

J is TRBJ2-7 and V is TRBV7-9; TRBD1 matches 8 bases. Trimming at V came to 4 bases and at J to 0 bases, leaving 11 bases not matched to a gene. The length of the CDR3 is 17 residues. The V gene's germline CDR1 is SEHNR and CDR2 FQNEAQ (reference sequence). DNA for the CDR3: TGTGCCAGCAGCTCGCCGGGACAGGATAGTTCCTCCTACGAGCAGTACTTC. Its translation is CASSSPGQDSSSYEQYF.

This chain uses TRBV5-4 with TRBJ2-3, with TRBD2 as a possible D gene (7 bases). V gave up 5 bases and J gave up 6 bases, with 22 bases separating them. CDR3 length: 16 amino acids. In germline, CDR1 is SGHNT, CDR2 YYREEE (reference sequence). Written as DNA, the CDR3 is TGTGCCAGCAGGACGGGCGGGGGCCCCTTTACCGATACGCAGTATTTT. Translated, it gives CASRTGGGPFTDTQYF.

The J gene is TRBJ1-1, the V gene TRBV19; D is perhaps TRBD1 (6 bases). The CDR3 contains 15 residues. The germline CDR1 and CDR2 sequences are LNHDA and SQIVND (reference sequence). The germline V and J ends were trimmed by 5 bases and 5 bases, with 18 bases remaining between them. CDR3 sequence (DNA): TGTGCCAGTAGTGCGTGGGACACACCTCGGACTGAAGCTTTCTTT. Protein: CASSAWDTPRTEAFF.

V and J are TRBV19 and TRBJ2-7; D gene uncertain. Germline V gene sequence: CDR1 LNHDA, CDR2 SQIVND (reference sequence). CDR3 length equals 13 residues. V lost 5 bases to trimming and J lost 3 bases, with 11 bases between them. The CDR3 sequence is CASSADHYYEQYF. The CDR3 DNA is TGTGCCAGTAGTGCGGACCACTACTACGAGCAGTACTTC.

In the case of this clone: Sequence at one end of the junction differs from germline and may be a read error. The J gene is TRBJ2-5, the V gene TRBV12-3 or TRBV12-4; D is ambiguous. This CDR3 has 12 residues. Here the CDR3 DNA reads TGTGCCAGCAGTTTCTACCAAGAGACCCGGTACTTC. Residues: CASSFYQETRYF.

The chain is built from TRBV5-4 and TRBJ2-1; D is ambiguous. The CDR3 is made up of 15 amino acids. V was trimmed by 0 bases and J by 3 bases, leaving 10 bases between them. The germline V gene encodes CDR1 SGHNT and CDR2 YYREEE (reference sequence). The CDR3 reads CASSLGVGYYNEQFF. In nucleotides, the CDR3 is TGTGCCAGCAGCTTGGGTGTGGGGTACTACAATGAGCAGTTCTTC.

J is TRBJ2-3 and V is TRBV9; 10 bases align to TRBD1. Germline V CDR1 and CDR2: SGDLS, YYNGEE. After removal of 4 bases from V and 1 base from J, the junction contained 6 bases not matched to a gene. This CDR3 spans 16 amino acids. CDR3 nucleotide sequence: TGTGCCAGCAGCTTCTGGGGGACAGGGGGCACAGATACGCAGTATTTT. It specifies CASSFWGTGGTDTQYF.

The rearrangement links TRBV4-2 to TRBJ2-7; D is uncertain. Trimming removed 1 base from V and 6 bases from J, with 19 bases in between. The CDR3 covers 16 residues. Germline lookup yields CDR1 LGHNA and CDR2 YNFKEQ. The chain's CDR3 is CASSQVGTPFLGEQYF. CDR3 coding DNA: TGTGCCAGCAGCCAAGTTGGCACCCCGTTTTTGGGCGAGCAGTACTTC.

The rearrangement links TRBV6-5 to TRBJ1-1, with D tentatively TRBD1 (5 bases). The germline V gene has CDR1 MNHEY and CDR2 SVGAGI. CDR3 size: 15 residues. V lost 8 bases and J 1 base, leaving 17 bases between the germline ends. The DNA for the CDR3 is TGTGCCAGCTCGGAAGGGACTCTACCGAACACTGAAGCTTTCTTT. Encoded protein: CASSEGTLPNTEAFF.

The CDR3 DNA reads as TGTGCCAGTAGTATAGGGTTAGCAGGGGGGAATCAGCCCCAGCATTTT. It codes for CASSIGLAGGNQPQHF. The chain has TRBV19 and TRBJ1-5; 7 nucleotides agree with TRBD1. The germline V gene encodes CDR1 LNHDA and CDR2 SQIVND (reference sequence). J was trimmed by 4 bases and V by 1 base; bases with no gene match: 7. This CDR3 comprises 16 residues. The entire variable domain, with the rest obtained from reference TRBV19 and TRBJ1-5, is as follows: DGGITQSPKYLFRKEGQNVTLSCEQNLNHDAMYWYRQDPGQGLRLIYYSQIVNDFQKGDIAEGYSVSREKKESFPLTVTSAQKNPTAFYLCASSIGLAGGNQPQHFGDGTRLSIL.

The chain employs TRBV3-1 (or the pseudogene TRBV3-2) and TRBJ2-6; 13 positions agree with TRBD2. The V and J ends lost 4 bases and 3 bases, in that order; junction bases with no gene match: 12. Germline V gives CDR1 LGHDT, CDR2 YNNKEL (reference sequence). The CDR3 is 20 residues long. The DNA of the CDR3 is TGTGCCAGCAGCCCTACAACTAGCGGGGGGGCCTTTGGTGGGGCCAACGTCCTGACTTTC. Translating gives CASSPTTSGGAFGGANVLTF.

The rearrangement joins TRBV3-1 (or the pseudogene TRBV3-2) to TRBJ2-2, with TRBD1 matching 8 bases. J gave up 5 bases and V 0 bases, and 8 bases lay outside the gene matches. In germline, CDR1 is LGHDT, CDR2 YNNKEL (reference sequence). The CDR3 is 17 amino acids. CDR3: CASSQDRGRDWTGELFF. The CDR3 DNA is TGTGCCAGCAGCCAAGACAGGGGGCGGGACTGGACCGGGGAGCTGTTTTTT.

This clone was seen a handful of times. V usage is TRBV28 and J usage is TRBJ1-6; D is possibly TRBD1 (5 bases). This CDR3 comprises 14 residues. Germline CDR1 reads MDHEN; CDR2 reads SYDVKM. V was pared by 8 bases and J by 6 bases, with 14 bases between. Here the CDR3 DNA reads TGTGCCAGCGGTGACAGCCGAGCTAATTCACCCCTCCACTTT. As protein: CASGDSRANSPLHF.

The CDR3: CASGLGHTNYGYTF. The CDR3 coding sequence is TGTGCTAGTGGTTTGGGACACACGAACTATGGCTACACCTTC. The V and J genes are TRBV12-5 and TRBJ1-2, with D hard to call. The V gene lost 1 base and the J gene lost 2 bases, with 8 bases spanning the gap. CDR3 length: 14 residues. Germline CDR1 is LGHNT and CDR2 is FRNRAP.

The DNA for the CDR3 is TGTGCCAGCAGCCCGGGACAGGAAGGCTACACCTTC. Its protein is CASSPGQEGYTF. This sequence joins TRBV5-4 and TRBJ1-2; 8 nucleotides align to TRBD1. Germline CDR1 is SGHNT and CDR2 is YYREEE (reference sequence). The CDR3 is 12 residues long. The junction had 4 bases not matched to a gene; V was cut back by 4 bases and J by 8 bases.

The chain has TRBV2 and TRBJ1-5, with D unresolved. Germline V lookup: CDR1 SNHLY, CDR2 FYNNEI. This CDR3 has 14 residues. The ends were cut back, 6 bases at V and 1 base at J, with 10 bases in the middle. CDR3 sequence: CASRERVSNQPQHF. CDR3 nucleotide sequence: TGTGCCAGCAGGGAAAGGGTAAGCAATCAGCCCCAGCATTTT.

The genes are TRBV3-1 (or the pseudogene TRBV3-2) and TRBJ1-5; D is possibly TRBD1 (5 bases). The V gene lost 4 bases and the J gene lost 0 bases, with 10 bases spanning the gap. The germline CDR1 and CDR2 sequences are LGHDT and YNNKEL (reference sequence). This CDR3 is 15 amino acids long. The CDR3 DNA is TGTGCCAGCAGCCCCGGGACGGCTAGCAATCAGCCCCAGCATTTT. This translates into CASSPGTASNQPQHF.

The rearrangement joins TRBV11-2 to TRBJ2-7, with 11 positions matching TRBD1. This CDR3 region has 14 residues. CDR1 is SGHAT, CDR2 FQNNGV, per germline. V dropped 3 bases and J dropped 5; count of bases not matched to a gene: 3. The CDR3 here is CASSFWTGGDEQYF. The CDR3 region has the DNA TGTGCCAGCAGCTTCTGGACAGGGGGCGACGAGCAGTACTTC.